One and the same sample provided the 30 T cell receptor beta chains below, sequenced in a study of blood T cell repertoires in COVID-19. The table came from immunoSEQ multiplex PCR; TCRdb's copy has only in-frame clones and leaves some out. The sample has 230,000 or so clones, roughly 88% seen once. The sequencing sample was made of peripheral blood. These receptor sequences come from a man aged 35 to 55 who had recovered from COVID-19.

This clone was recorded once. The chain has TRBV5-6 and TRBJ1-1; D remains unclear. CDR1 is SGHDT, CDR2 YYEEEE, per germline. The CDR3 runs to 14 residues. V shed 5 bases and J shed 4 bases, with 15 bases lying between them. The DNA for the CDR3 is TGTGCCAGCAGAACGGTAAGAGGGTCCACTGAAGCTTTCTTT. This encodes CASRTVRGSTEAFF.

As DNA, the CDR3 is TGTGCCTGGAGTGTACTAGTGAACACTGAAGCTTTCTTT. Its protein product is CAWSVLVNTEAFF. The chain combines TRBV30 with TRBJ1-1; D is undetermined. Trimming pared 0 bases from V and 0 bases from J, leaving 5 bases between. The CDR3 consists of 13 residues. Looked up from germline, CDR1 is GTSNPN and CDR2 is SVGIG (reference sequence).

The sample holds one count of this clone. The chain employs TRBV2 and TRBJ1-2; perhaps TRBD1 as D (6 bases). Germline V gene data show CDR1 as SNHLY and CDR2 as FYNNEI. CDR3 length equals 16 residues. Trimming took 5 bases from V and 6 from J, leaving 22 bases between them. The CDR3 sequence: CASSPTLQQGGDGYTF. CDR3 in DNA: TGTGCCAGCAGTCCCACTCTCCAACAGGGTGGGGATGGCTACACCTTC.

The chain recombines TRBV21-1 with TRBJ2-7; the DNA was not compared with TRBD1, the D call given in the table. TRBV21-1 is shown as a pseudogene. The CDR3 loop spans 15 amino acids. The CDR3 DNA reads TGTGCCAGCAGCAAGGGGACAGGAGGGAACCACGAGCAGTACTTC. This codes for CASSKGTGGNHEQYF.

J is TRBJ2-1 and V is TRBV7-6, with 9 bases lining up with TRBD2. Losses at the gene ends were 5 bases for V and 14 bases for J; bases not matched to a gene: 7. Germline V gene sequence: CDR1 SGHVS, CDR2 FNYEAQ. The CDR3 extends over 12 amino acids. The CDR3 here is CASSPPASGKFF. CDR3 nucleotide sequence: TGTGCCAGCAGCCCCCCAGCTAGCGGGAAGTTCTTC. Together with reference TRBV7-6 and TRBJ2-1, the CDR3 gives the full variable domain: GAGVSQSPRYKVTKRGQDVALRCDPISGHVSLYWYRQALGQGPEFLTYFNYEAQQDKSGLPNDRFSAERPEGSISTLTIQRTEQRDSAMYRCASSPPASGKFFGPGTRLTVL.

The chain joins TRBV19 to TRBJ2-7, with 8 positions matching TRBD1. V lost 6 bases and J lost 1; bases outside the gene matches: 8. This CDR3 comprises 15 residues. Germline values: CDR1 LNHDA, CDR2 SQIVND (reference sequence). The CDR3, as DNA: TGTGCCAGTAGCGGTGAACAGGGGGTGTCCTACGAGCAGTACTTC. It yields the protein CASSGEQGVSYEQYF.

This clone was seen only a few times. The rearrangement links TRBV2 to TRBJ1-1; 7 bases match TRBD1. Germline V CDR1 and CDR2: SNHLY, FYNNEI. This CDR3 region has 14 residues. Trimming cost V 4 bases and J 5 bases; bases outside gene matches: 7. CDR3 region: CASSVQGGSTEAFF. CDR3 nucleotide sequence: TGTGCCAGCAGTGTCCAGGGGGGATCGACTGAAGCTTTCTTT.

The chain recombines TRBV6-5 with TRBJ2-7, with 9 bases identical to TRBD1. Trimming took 9 bases from V and 3 from J; bases not matched to a gene: 3. Germline CDR1 reads MNHEY; CDR2 reads SVGAGI. The CDR3 runs to 12 residues. The CDR3, as DNA: TGTGCCAGTACGACAGGGGGCTACGAGCAGTACTTC. Translated, it gives CASTTGGYEQYF.

This rearrangement joins TRBV5-1 to TRBJ1-1; TRBD1 aligns across 11 bases. Looked up from germline, CDR1 is SGHRS and CDR2 is YFSETQ. The CDR3 covers 17 residues. V lost 0 bases to trimming and J lost 3 bases; unmatched junction nucleotides: 7. The chain's CDR3 is CASSLADRGLRDTEAFF. In DNA form, the CDR3 reads TGCGCCAGCAGCTTGGCGGACAGGGGGCTACGGGACACTGAAGCTTTCTTT. Full variable domain (remainder filled in from reference TRBV5-1 and TRBJ1-1): KAGVTQTPRYLIKTRGQQVTLSCSPISGHRSVSWYQQTPGQGLQFLFEYFSETQRNKGNFPGRFSGRQFSNSRSEMNVSTLELGDSALYLCASSLADRGLRDTEAFFGQGTRLTVV.

This chain connects TRBV6-2 or TRBV6-3 to TRBJ2-1, with D perhaps TRBD1 (6 bases). The CDR3 has 16 residues. CDR1 is MNHEY, CDR2 SVGEGT, per germline. Trimming shortened V by 3 bases and J by 0 bases, and 12 bases separated the two germline ends. The CDR3 nucleotides are TGTGCCAGCAGTTATCAGAGGGGGAGCTCCTACAATGAGCAGTTCTTC. This sequence encodes CASSYQRGSSYNEQFF.

The V and J genes are TRBV10-1 and TRBJ2-1, with TRBD2 matching over 8 bases. CDR3 size: 11 residues. The V and J ends lost 3 bases and 15 bases, in that order; junction bases with no gene match: 4. CDR1 WNHNN and CDR2 SYGVQD come from the germline V gene (reference sequence). For the CDR3, the DNA is TGCGCCAGCAGTGAAGCGGGAGTTGCGTTCTTC. Its translation: CASSEAGVAFF.

This chain joins TRBV11-2 and TRBJ2-4, with TRBD2 as a possible D gene (5 bases). The ends were cut back, 3 bases at V and 12 bases at J, with 21 bases in the middle. CDR1 SGHAT and CDR2 FQNNGV come from the germline V gene. The CDR3 totals 15 residues. Here the CDR3 DNA reads TGTGCCAGCAGCTTCTTTAGAGGGTCGCAAAATAGTCAGTACTTC. This encodes CASSFFRGSQNSQYF. The full variable domain, completed using reference TRBV11-2 and TRBJ2-4, is EAGVAQSPRYKIIEKRQSVAFWCNPISGHATLYWYQQILGQGPKLLIQFQNNGVVDDSQLPKDRFSAERLKGVDSTLKIQPAKLEDSAVYLCASSFFRGSQNSQYFGAGTRLSVL.

The chain has TRBV2 and TRBJ2-2; 13 bases match TRBD2. Germline CDR1 reads SNHLY; CDR2 reads FYNNEI. The CDR3 has 15 residues. With V trimmed by 6 bases and J by 5 bases, 3 bases remained unmatched. The CDR3 loop reads CASRGLAGKTGELFF. In DNA form, the CDR3 reads TGTGCCAGCAGGGGACTAGCGGGAAAGACCGGGGAGCTGTTTTTT.

This chain joins TRBV7-2 and TRBJ2-2, with D hard to call. The CDR3 runs to 18 residues. The ends were cut back, 5 bases at V and 6 bases at J, with 25 bases in the middle. Germline V lookup: CDR1 SGHTA, CDR2 FQGNSA. The DNA of the CDR3 is TGTGCCAGCAGCCCAAGCCCCCACCCTTACGAACAGTCCGGGGAGCTGTTTTTT. Translating it yields CASSPSPHPYEQSGELFF.

The chain combines TRBV6-2 or TRBV6-3 with TRBJ1-1; 7 bases align to TRBD1. Germline-derived CDR1 and CDR2 are MNHEY and SVGEGT. This CDR3 has 18 amino acids. After removal of 5 bases from V and 0 bases from J, the junction contained 15 bases not matched to a gene. The CDR3 coding sequence is TGTGCCAGCAGTACGACCACGGGACAGCTCAAATTGAACACTGAAGCTTTCTTT. Translated, it gives CASSTTTGQLKLNTEAFF.

The chain carries TRBV5-4 and TRBJ1-6; D gene ambiguous. The CDR3 extends over 16 amino acids. V lost 1 base and J 8 bases, leaving 16 bases between the germline ends. CDR1 and CDR2 from the germline V gene are SGHNT and YYREEE (reference sequence). CDR3 protein: CASSLTATEDYSPLHF. The CDR3 DNA reads as TGTGCCAGCAGCTTGACTGCGACTGAAGACTATTCACCCCTCCACTTT.

This rearrangement joins TRBV28 to TRBJ2-7; 9 nucleotides line up with TRBD2. With 2 bases clipped from V and 4 bases from J, the junction kept 12 bases outside the gene matches. Germline CDR1 reads MDHEN; CDR2 reads SYDVKM. This CDR3 is built from 17 residues. The CDR3 loop is CASSLGASGNKWYEQYF. Here the CDR3 DNA reads TGTGCCAGCAGTTTAGGAGCTAGCGGGAATAAATGGTACGAGCAGTACTTC.

The chain is built from TRBV29-1 and TRBJ2-1; weak D call: TRBD2 (5 bases). Germline V gene data show CDR1 as SQVTM and CDR2 as ANQGSEA. The ends were cut back, 4 bases at V and 2 bases at J, with 18 bases in the middle. This CDR3 comprises 16 residues. CDR3 in amino acids: CSVVSRTSRPYNEQFF. Written as DNA, the CDR3 is TGCAGCGTTGTATCCCGAACTAGTCGGCCCTACAATGAGCAGTTCTTC.

V usage is TRBV12-3 or TRBV12-4 and J usage is TRBJ2-2; maybe TRBD2 (6 bases). The CDR3 runs 12 residues. V was shortened by 5 bases and J by 6 bases, with 7 bases between the two germline ends. CDR3 in DNA: TGTGCCAGCAGTCGACTAGCCGGGGAGCTGTTTTTT. It codes for CASSRLAGELFF.

V is TRBV19 and J is TRBJ1-2; 7 nucleotides line up with TRBD1. CDR1 is LNHDA, CDR2 SQIVND, per germline (reference sequence). This CDR3 comprises 18 residues. J gave up 5 bases and V 5 bases, and 20 bases lay outside the gene matches. In DNA, the CDR3 is TGTGCCAGTAGTGGTCCGCGGACAGGCCCTGGAAGTGGGTATGGCTACACCTTC. Translated, it gives CASSGPRTGPGSGYGYTF.

V and J are TRBV5-4 and TRBJ2-2; a possible D gene is TRBD2 (6 bases). Germline V gene sequence: CDR1 SGHNT, CDR2 YYREEE (reference sequence). V lost 4 bases and J 5 bases, leaving 12 bases between the germline ends. The CDR3 is 14 amino acids. The CDR3 sequence: CASSTGLGTGELFF. The CDR3 DNA is TGTGCCAGCAGCACGGGACTTGGTACCGGGGAGCTGTTTTTT.

J is TRBJ1-6 and V is TRBV5-4, with 10 bases fitting TRBD1. Germline trimming cut 3 bases from V and 14 bases from J; bases unmatched to any gene: 8. CDR1 SGHNT and CDR2 YYREEE come from the germline V gene (reference sequence). CDR3 size: 14 residues. The DNA for the CDR3 is TGTGCCAGCAGCTGGGACAGGGGCGGAGTGGCCCTCCACTTT. Translation: CASSWDRGGVALHF. The variable domain in full, with the rest retrieved from reference TRBV5-4 and TRBJ1-6, is ETGVTQSPTHLIKTRGQQVTLRCSSQSGHNTVSWYQQALGQGPQFIFQYYREEENGRGNFPPRFSGLQFPNYSSELNVNALELDDSALYLCASSWDRGGVALHFGNGTRLTVT.

The chain combines TRBV6-2 or TRBV6-3 with TRBJ1-1, with TRBD1 matching 8 bases. The CDR3 totals 14 residues. V dropped 5 bases and J dropped 6; count of bases not matched to a gene: 8. Germline CDR1 and CDR2: MNHEY and SVGEGT. The DNA of the CDR3 is TGTGCCAGCAGTCCAGGGGGCTGGGAGCCTGAAGCTTTCTTT. Amino acid sequence: CASSPGGWEPEAFF.

The V and J genes are TRBV27 and TRBJ1-1, with D perhaps matching TRBD1 (5 bases). The CDR3 has 12 amino acids. The V end lost 2 bases, the J end lost 8 bases, and 9 bases lay between the germline ends. The germline CDR1 and CDR2 sequences are MNHEY and SMNVEV (reference sequence). The CDR3 coding sequence is TGTGCCAGCAGTTTACAGCAGGGCGAAGCTTTCTTT. Translation: CASSLQQGEAFF.

V usage is TRBV29-1 and J usage is TRBJ1-3; D unresolved. The germline V gene encodes CDR1 SQVTM and CDR2 ANQGSEA. Trimming pared 5 bases from V and 3 bases from J, leaving 5 bases between. The CDR3 has 11 residues. The CDR3 coding sequence is TGCAGCGTTTACGGTGGAAACACCATATATTTT. The encoded protein is CSVYGGNTIYF.

The J gene is TRBJ1-1, the V gene TRBV7-2; the D gene is possibly TRBD1 (6 bases). Germline CDR1 SGHTA, CDR2 FQGNSA. This CDR3 has 13 residues. Trimming removed 3 bases at V and 11 bases at J, with 16 bases between. The DNA for the CDR3 is TGTGCCAGCAGCTTCCGACAGGATTTGGGGGCTTTCTTT. Translation: CASSFRQDLGAFF.

The chain links TRBV5-4 to TRBJ1-1; 8 bases are a match to TRBD1. V lost 0 bases to trimming and J lost 7 bases; unmatched junction nucleotides: 11. The CDR3 is made up of 16 amino acids. In germline, CDR1 is SGHNT, CDR2 YYREEE (reference sequence). The CDR3 DNA follows: TGTGCCAGCAGCTTGGGGGGCATACAGGGGGTCAGTGAAGCTTTCTTT. It is translated as CASSLGGIQGVSEAFF.

V gene TRBV9 combines with J gene TRBJ2-1; 7 positions agree with TRBD1. The CDR3 extends over 17 amino acids. Germline assignment: CDR1 SGDLS and CDR2 YYNGEE. V lost 3 bases to trimming and J lost 4 bases; unmatched junction nucleotides: 13. The CDR3 bases are TGTGCCAGCAGCGCAGAATCCGGGACAGTTAAGTACAATGAGCAGTTCTTC. It yields the protein CASSAESGTVKYNEQFF. Using reference TRBV9 and TRBJ2-1 for the parts outside the CDR3, the full variable domain is DSGVTQTPKHLITATGQRVTLRCSPRSGDLSVYWYQQSLDQGLQFLIQYYNGEERAKGNILERFSAQQFPDLHSELNLSSLELGDSALYFCASSAESGTVKYNEQFFGPGTRLTVL.

The V and J genes are TRBV15 and TRBJ2-5; possible D gene TRBD1, 5 bases. Looked up from germline, CDR1 is LNHNV and CDR2 is YYDKDF (reference sequence). CDR3 size: 16 residues. V was shortened by 2 bases and J by 5 bases, with 18 bases between the two germline ends. Here the CDR3 reads CATSRSKGRPGETQYF. DNA of the CDR3: TGTGCCACCAGCAGATCTAAGGGGCGCCCCGGGGAGACCCAGTACTTC. The full variable domain, its missing parts supplied by reference TRBV15 and TRBJ2-5, is DAMVIQNPRYQVTQFGKPVTLSCSQTLNHNVMYWYQQKSSQAPKLLFHYYDKDFNNEADTPDNFQSRRPNTSFCFLDIRSPGLGDTAMYLCATSRSKGRPGETQYFGPGTRLLVL.

The chain couples TRBV19 to TRBJ1-2; the D is unclear. V gave up 7 bases and J gave up 3 bases, with 18 bases separating them. The V gene's germline CDR1 is LNHDA and CDR2 SQIVND (reference sequence). The CDR3 has 15 residues. The CDR3 DNA sequence: TGTGCCAGTACCTCGACCACGACACCGTACTATGGCTACACCTTC. The encoded protein is CASTSTTTPYYGYTF.